This passage covers 32 T cell receptor beta chains from one sample sequenced in a study of cytomegalovirus exposure and HLA in healthy donors. The PCR used 60 Vbeta and 13 Jbeta primers. Repertoires were generated with immunoSEQ multiplex PCR, while TCRdb's copy carries only in-frame clones and drops some. The top ten clones hold 8.5% to 14% of a sample with 65,000 to 75,000 clones, 74% of them seen once. Sequencing input: PBMCs. These receptors all come from a woman aged 55-70 years in good health and CMV-seropositive.

The rearrangement links TRBV23-1 to TRBJ1-1, with 7 bases identical to TRBD1. TRBV23-1 is annotated as an ORF whose role is uncertain. The CDR3 runs to 19 residues. The V gene end was trimmed by 3 bases and the J gene end by 1 base; junction bases not matched to a gene: 17. The CDR3 DNA is TGCGCCAGCAGTCAGAGCCTTAAAACTCTGACAGGGACGAACACTGAAGCTTTCTTT. This encodes CASSQSLKTLTGTNTEAFF.

Notes on this clone: At one boundary the junction diverges from the germline segment, which might be a read error. The chain couples TRBV23-1 to TRBJ1-2, with 8 bases that match TRBD1. TRBV23-1 falls under the ORF class, with uncertain function. The CDR3 runs to 14 residues. CDR3 nucleotides: TGCGCCAGCGGTCAGGGGGCGCGGCACTATGGCTACACCTTC. This codes for CASGQGARHYGYTF.

V gene TRBV5-1 combines with J gene TRBJ2-1, with TRBD2 matching 9 bases. The junction had 14 bases not matched to a gene; V was cut back by 4 bases and J by 9 bases. The germline V gene encodes CDR1 SGHRS and CDR2 YFSETQ. The CDR3 loop spans 16 amino acids. CDR3 nucleotides: TGCGCCAGCAGCCCGGGTGCGGGGGGGGCTGGTGGTGAGCAGTTCTTC. Translating it yields CASSPGAGGAGGEQFF.

This rearrangement joins TRBV19 to TRBJ1-5, with a possible D match to TRBD1 (6 bases). This CDR3 has 13 amino acids. The germline CDR1 and CDR2 sequences are LNHDA and SQIVND (reference sequence). V was pared by 8 bases and J by 5 bases, with 13 bases between. The CDR3 region is CASVDRDYQPQHF. Here the CDR3 DNA reads TGTGCCAGTGTGGACAGAGATTATCAGCCCCAGCATTTT.

This clone was counted once. Its ends do not fully match the called genes, so a read error is possible. This chain joins TRBV4-1 and TRBJ2-1; D possibly corresponds to TRBD1 (5 bases). The CDR3 is 15 amino acids. Germline CDR1 is MGHRA and CDR2 is YSYEKL. The DNA of the CDR3 is TGCGCCAGCAGCCAAATCTACGGGCAGGGAAATGAGCGGTTCTTC. It codes for CASSQIYGQGNERFF.

CDR3 sequence: CASSPSATNEKLFF. The CDR3, as DNA: TGTGCCAGCTCACCGAGCGCAACTAATGAAAAACTGTTTTTT. The V call is TRBV18, the J call TRBJ1-4, with D unclear. CDR3 size: 14 residues. V was pared by 3 bases and J by 0 bases, with 5 bases between. CDR1 and CDR2 from the germline V gene are KGHSH and LQKENI.

The rearrangement joins TRBV5-4 to TRBJ2-1; a weak D match, TRBD2 (6 bases). The CDR3 sequence is 15 residues long. V lost 2 bases and J 0 bases, leaving 9 bases between the germline ends. Per germline, CDR1 SGHNT and CDR2 YYREEE (reference sequence). The CDR3: CASSLLANSYNEQFF. In DNA, the CDR3 is TGTGCCAGCAGCTTACTAGCCAACTCCTACAATGAGCAGTTCTTC.

The chain links TRBV7-3 to TRBJ2-2; D gene unclear. From germline, CDR1 is SGHTA and CDR2 FQGTGA. The CDR3 length is 14 residues. V was cut by 2 bases and J by 1 base, with 5 bases left in between. Here the CDR3 reads CASSLVRNTGELFF. Written as DNA, the CDR3 is TGTGCCAGCAGCTTAGTCAGGAACACCGGGGAGCTGTTTTTT.

This clone came up a few times. This likely traces to a read error, being one base from a far larger clone. The CDR3 bases are TGTGCCATCGGGACAGGGTCCACTGAAGCTTTCTTT. Protein product: CAIGTGSTEAFF. The J gene is TRBJ1-1, the V gene TRBV2, with 9 nucleotides matching TRBD1. The V gene's germline CDR1 is SNHLY and CDR2 FYNNEI. Losses at the gene ends were 10 bases for V and 4 bases for J; bases not matched to a gene: 4. The CDR3 has 12 amino acids.

V is TRBV11-2 and J is TRBJ2-3, with D hard to call. With 5 bases removed from V and 4 bases from J, the gap between germline ends came to 7 bases. The CDR3 is made up of 12 amino acids. The V gene's germline CDR1 is SGHAT and CDR2 FQNNGV. In DNA form, the CDR3 reads TGTGCCAGCAGCATCTATGCAGATACGCAGTATTTT. Translated: CASSIYADTQYF.

V and J are TRBV30 and TRBJ1-2; 7 bases agree with TRBD1. The CDR3 totals 13 residues. The V segment lost 5 bases and the J segment 4 bases; nucleotides outside the gene matches: 7. Germline values: CDR1 GTSNPN, CDR2 SVGIG (reference sequence). CDR3 sequence: CAWARTGFYGYTF. CDR3 DNA sequence: TGTGCCTGGGCTCGGACAGGCTTCTATGGCTACACCTTC. Combining the CDR3 with reference TRBV30 and TRBJ1-2 gives the whole variable domain SQTIHQWPATLVQPVGSPLSLECTVEGTSNPNLYWYRQAAGRGLQLLFYSVGIGQISSEVPQNLSASRPQDRQFILSSKKLLLSDSGFYLCAWARTGFYGYTFGSGTRLTVV.

The chain joins TRBV7-6 to TRBJ1-1; a possible D gene is TRBD1 (5 bases). CDR3 size: 15 residues. The V end lost 5 bases, the J end lost 3 bases, and 16 bases lay between the germline ends. CDR1 is SGHVS and CDR2 is FNYEAQ in the germline V gene. The CDR3 DNA is TGTGCCAGCAGCCCTCACCCGACAGTGTACACTGAAGCTTTCTTT. Translated, it gives CASSPHPTVYTEAFF.

The CDR3 DNA reads as TGTGCCAGTACCTACCGGGACAGGGGACTTAACTATGGCTACACCTTC. Translating it yields CASTYRDRGLNYGYTF. The chain recombines TRBV19 with TRBJ1-2; TRBD1 agrees at 10 bases. CDR3 length: 16 residues. Germline assignment: CDR1 LNHDA and CDR2 SQIVND (reference sequence). Trimming cost V 7 bases and J 1 base; bases outside gene matches: 9.

The chain is built from TRBV7-8 and TRBJ2-5, with 8 bases identical to TRBD1. Trimming cost V 2 bases and J 4 bases; bases outside gene matches: 15. CDR1 SGHVS and CDR2 FQNEAQ come from the germline V gene. CDR3 size: 18 residues. This chain's CDR3 is CASSLRGDRFKLGETQYF. CDR3 nucleotides: TGTGCCAGCAGCTTAAGAGGGGACAGGTTTAAGTTAGGAGAGACCCAGTACTTC.

The table lists this clone with a count of one. The chain carries TRBV5-4 and TRBJ2-2, with D hard to call. CDR1 and CDR2 from the germline V gene are SGHNT and YYREEE (reference sequence). This CDR3 contains 15 residues. V lost 2 bases and J 6 bases, leaving 14 bases between the germline ends. CDR3 loop: CASSLSRLGAGELFF. In DNA form, the CDR3 reads TGTGCCAGCAGCTTAAGCAGGTTAGGTGCCGGGGAGCTGTTTTTT.

This CDR3 is CASSSEARVYEQYF. For the CDR3, the DNA is TGTGCCAGCAGCTCCGAGGCGCGGGTCTACGAGCAGTACTTC. The chain is built from TRBV13 and TRBJ2-7; tentatively, D is TRBD2 (5 bases). CDR1 PRHDT and CDR2 FYEKMQ come from the germline V gene (reference sequence). The CDR3 contains 14 residues. V was trimmed by 4 bases and J by 3 bases, leaving 13 bases between them.

This clone is termed medium-sized. The chain is built from TRBV5-1 and TRBJ2-5, with D possibly matching TRBD1 (6 bases). The CDR3 spans 15 residues. The ends were cut back, 0 bases at V and 3 bases at J, with 12 bases in the middle. Germline V gene sequence: CDR1 SGHRS, CDR2 YFSETQ. CDR3 DNA: TGCGCCAGCAGCTTGGCCGGGACAATGAAAGAGACCCAGTACTTC. Translation: CASSLAGTMKETQYF.

The chain recombines TRBV30 with TRBJ1-2; D perhaps matches TRBD1 (6 bases). This CDR3 contains 15 residues. CDR1 GTSNPN and CDR2 SVGIG come from the germline V gene (reference sequence). V lost 2 bases and J lost 7, with 20 bases in between. The CDR3 region is CAWSRQDSSVGGYTF. CDR3 nucleotides: TGTGCCTGGAGTCGGCAGGACAGTTCAGTAGGTGGCTACACCTTC.

About this clone itself: This likely comes from a read error, as the CDR3 has no conserved phenylalanine or tryptophan at its end. The chain has TRBV30 and TRBJ1-5; tentative D call: TRBD1 (5 bases). V shed 0 bases and J shed 5 bases, with 8 bases lying between them. The CDR3 runs to 13 residues. From germline, CDR1 is GTSNPN and CDR2 SVGIG (reference sequence). CDR3: CAWSVQGYQPQHV. The CDR3 nucleotides are TGTGCCTGGAGTGTTCAGGGATATCAGCCCCAGCATGTT.

The chain recombines TRBV12-5 with TRBJ2-3, with 7 bases fitting TRBD2. J was trimmed by 4 bases and V by 4 bases; bases with no gene match: 5. CDR3 length equals 14 residues. Germline V gene lookup returns CDR1 LGHNT and CDR2 FRNRAP. This CDR3 is CASGSVGGADTQYF. CDR3 DNA: TGTGCTAGTGGTTCTGTTGGGGGGGCAGATACGCAGTATTTT.

The chain combines TRBV7-6 with TRBJ1-1, with D unresolved. Germline CDR1 reads SGHVS; CDR2 reads FNYEAQ. The germline V and J ends were trimmed by 5 bases and 0 bases, with 7 bases remaining between them. The CDR3 extends over 13 amino acids. The CDR3 protein is CASSRSMNTEAFF. DNA of the CDR3: TGTGCCAGCAGCCGTAGCATGAACACTGAAGCTTTCTTT.

The chain combines TRBV7-6 with TRBJ2-5; a possible D gene is TRBD1 (5 bases). CDR3 length: 13 residues. The germline gives CDR1 SGHVS, CDR2 FNYEAQ. V was trimmed by 1 base and J by 7 bases, leaving 10 bases between them. CDR3 sequence: CASSLELTGTQYF. CDR3 nucleotides: TGTGCCAGCAGCTTAGAGCTCACAGGGACCCAGTACTTC.

The chain employs TRBV5-6 and TRBJ1-2, with a weak D call TRBD1 (6 bases). Deletions cut 4 bases from V and 3 bases from J, with 10 bases between. The germline CDR1 and CDR2 sequences are SGHDT and YYEEEE. This CDR3 region has 13 residues. The CDR3 DNA is TGTGCCAGCAGCCCTGGGACACACTATGGCTACACCTTC. It yields the protein CASSPGTHYGYTF.

The rearrangement joins TRBV30 to TRBJ2-6; D might be TRBD1 (6 bases). The germline CDR1 and CDR2 sequences are GTSNPN and SVGIG (reference sequence). This CDR3 comprises 14 residues. Trimming pared 5 bases from V and 3 bases from J, leaving 11 bases between. CDR3 nucleotides: TGTGCCTGGGGCAGGGGTTTTGGGGCCAACGTCCTGACTTTC. Translating gives CAWGRGFGANVLTF.

This chain links TRBV14 with TRBJ1-1; 7 nucleotides match TRBD1. V trimming: 4 bases; J trimming: 0 bases; junction bases outside the gene matches: 5. This CDR3 is built from 15 residues. Germline CDR1 reads SGHDN; CDR2 reads FVKESK. The CDR3 DNA sequence: TGTGCCAGCAGCCTCCACAGGGGAATGAACACTGAAGCTTTCTTT. Its translation: CASSLHRGMNTEAFF.

The genes are TRBV5-6 and TRBJ2-7; TRBD1 might be the D (6 bases). Germline CDR1 is SGHDT and CDR2 is YYEEEE. V dropped 1 base and J dropped 0 bases, with 11 bases sitting between them. This CDR3 comprises 15 residues. The chain's CDR3 is CASSLLGAPSYEQYF. The CDR3 DNA reads as TGTGCCAGCAGCTTGCTGGGGGCACCCTCCTACGAGCAGTACTTC.

This clone was seen once. The chain combines TRBV18 with TRBJ1-1; 7 positions match TRBD1. V gave up 3 bases and J gave up 6 bases; unmatched junction bases: 4. The CDR3 length is 13 residues. Germline V gives CDR1 KGHSH, CDR2 LQKENI. The DNA of the CDR3 is TGTGCCAGCTCACCCTTCGACAGGGCTGAAGCTTTCTTT. Translated: CASSPFDRAEAFF.

This sequence joins TRBV2 and TRBJ2-2; the D gene is possibly TRBD1 (5 bases). The CDR3 sequence is 17 residues long. The V gene lost 1 base and the J gene lost 4 bases, with 16 bases spanning the gap. CDR1 is SNHLY, CDR2 FYNNEI, per germline. Here the CDR3 reads CASSEVGQGKVTGELFF. CDR3 nucleotides: TGTGCCAGCAGTGAAGTTGGGCAGGGAAAGGTCACCGGGGAGCTGTTTTTT.

In this sample, this clone turned up once. The rearrangement joins TRBV27 to TRBJ1-1; no clear D. The CDR3 runs 12 residues. Trimming stripped 0 bases from V and 10 bases from J, with 9 bases between. Per germline, CDR1 MNHEY and CDR2 SMNVEV (reference sequence). In nucleotides, the CDR3 is TGTGCCAGCAGTTTATCTGGGAGGATAGCTTTCTTT. It is translated as CASSLSGRIAFF.

This clone has a single count. The V gene is TRBV9, the J gene TRBJ1-3; maybe TRBD1 (5 bases). The length of the CDR3 is 16 residues. CDR1 and CDR2 from the germline V gene are SGDLS and YYNGEE. V lost 0 bases, J lost 0 bases, and 10 bases lay in between. CDR3 coding DNA: TGTGCCAGCAGCGTAGCGGGACTCTTCTCTGGAAACACCATATATTTT. It is translated as CASSVAGLFSGNTIYF.

V and J are TRBV5-1 and TRBJ1-6; TRBD1 might be the D (5 bases). The ends were cut back, 0 bases at V and 8 bases at J, with 12 bases in the middle. CDR1 is SGHRS, CDR2 YFSETQ, per germline. This CDR3 is 15 amino acids long. The CDR3 loop reads CASSLGGGEYSPLHF. The CDR3 nucleotides are TGCGCCAGCAGCTTGGGAGGAGGGGAGTATTCACCCCTCCACTTT.

The chain combines TRBV25-1 with TRBJ2-2, with 7 positions matching TRBD1. The germline V gene encodes CDR1 MGHDK and CDR2 SYGVNS. This CDR3 has 15 residues. The trim removed 3 bases at V and 8 bases at J, leaving 9 bases unmatched. The CDR3: CASSEPQGRGGELFF. The CDR3, as DNA: TGTGCCAGCAGTGAGCCACAGGGGAGAGGAGGGGAGCTGTTTTTT. Using reference TRBV25-1 and TRBJ2-2 for the parts outside the CDR3, the full variable domain is EADIYQTPRYLVIGTGKKITLECSQTMGHDKMYWYQQDPGMELHLIHYSYGVNSTEKGDLSSESTVSRIRTEHFPLTLESARPSHTSQYLCASSEPQGRGGELFFGEGSRLTVL.